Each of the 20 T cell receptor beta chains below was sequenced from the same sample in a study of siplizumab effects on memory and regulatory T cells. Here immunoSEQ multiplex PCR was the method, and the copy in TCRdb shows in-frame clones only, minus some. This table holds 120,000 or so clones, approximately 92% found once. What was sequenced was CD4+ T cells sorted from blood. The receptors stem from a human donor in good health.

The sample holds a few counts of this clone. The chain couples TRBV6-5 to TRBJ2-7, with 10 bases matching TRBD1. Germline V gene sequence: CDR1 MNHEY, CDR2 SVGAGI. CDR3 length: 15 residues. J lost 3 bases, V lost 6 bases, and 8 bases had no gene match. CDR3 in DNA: TGTGCCAGCAGCCCCGGGACAGGGGCCCGCTACGAGCAGTACTTC. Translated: CASSPGTGARYEQYF.

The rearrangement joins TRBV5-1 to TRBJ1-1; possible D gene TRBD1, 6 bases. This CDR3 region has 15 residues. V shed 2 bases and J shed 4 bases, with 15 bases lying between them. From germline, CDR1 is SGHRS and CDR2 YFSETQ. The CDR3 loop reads CASSFPGRGGTEAFF. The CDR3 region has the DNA TGCGCCAGCAGCTTCCCGGGTAGGGGGGGCACTGAAGCTTTCTTT.

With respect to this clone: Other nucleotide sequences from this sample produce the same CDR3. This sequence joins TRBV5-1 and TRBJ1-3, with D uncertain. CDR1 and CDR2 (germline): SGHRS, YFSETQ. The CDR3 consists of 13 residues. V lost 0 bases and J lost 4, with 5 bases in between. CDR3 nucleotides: TGCGCCAGCAGCTTGGACCTAGGAAACACCATATATTTT. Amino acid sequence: CASSLDLGNTIYF. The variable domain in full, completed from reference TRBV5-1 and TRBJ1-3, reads KAGVTQTPRYLIKTRGQQVTLSCSPISGHRSVSWYQQTPGQGLQFLFEYFSETQRNKGNFPGRFSGRQFSNSRSEMNVSTLELGDSALYLCASSLDLGNTIYFGEGSWLTVV.

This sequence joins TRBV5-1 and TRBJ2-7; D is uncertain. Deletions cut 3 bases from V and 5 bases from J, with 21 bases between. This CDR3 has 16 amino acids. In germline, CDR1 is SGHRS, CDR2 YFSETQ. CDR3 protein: CASSSEDWLSGHEQYF. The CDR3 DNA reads TGCGCCAGCAGCTCTGAGGATTGGCTATCGGGTCACGAGCAGTACTTC.

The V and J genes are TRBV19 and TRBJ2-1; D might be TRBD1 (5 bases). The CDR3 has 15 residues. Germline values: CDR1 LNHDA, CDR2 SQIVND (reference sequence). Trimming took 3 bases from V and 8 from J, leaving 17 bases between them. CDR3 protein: CASSIGAVPLYEQFF. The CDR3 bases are TGTGCCAGTAGTATTGGGGCGGTCCCACTCTATGAGCAGTTCTTC.

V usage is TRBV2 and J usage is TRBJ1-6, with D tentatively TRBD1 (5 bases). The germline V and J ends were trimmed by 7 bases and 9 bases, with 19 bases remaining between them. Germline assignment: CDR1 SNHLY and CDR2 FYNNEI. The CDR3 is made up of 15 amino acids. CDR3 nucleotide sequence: TGTGCCAGCAAAGAGAGGGACGGGTGGAGTTCACCCCTCCACTTT. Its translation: CASKERDGWSSPLHF. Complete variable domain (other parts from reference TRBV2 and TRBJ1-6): EPEVTQTPSHQVTQMGQEVILRCVPISNHLYFYWYRQILGQKVEFLVSFYNNEISEKSEIFDDQFSVERPDGSNFTLKIRSTKLEDSAMYFCASKERDGWSSPLHFGNGTRLTVT.

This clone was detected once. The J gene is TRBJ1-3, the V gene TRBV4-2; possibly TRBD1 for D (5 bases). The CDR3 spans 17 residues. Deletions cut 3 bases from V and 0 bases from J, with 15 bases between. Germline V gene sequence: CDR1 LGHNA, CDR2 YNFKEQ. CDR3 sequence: CASSQVWGTDSGNTIYF. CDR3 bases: TGTGCCAGCAGCCAGGTCTGGGGGACCGACTCTGGAAACACCATATATTTT.

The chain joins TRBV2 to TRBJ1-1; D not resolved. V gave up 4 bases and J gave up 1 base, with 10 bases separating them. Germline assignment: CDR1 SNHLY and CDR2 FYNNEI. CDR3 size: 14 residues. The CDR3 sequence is CASSVYTPNTEAFF. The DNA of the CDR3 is TGTGCCAGCAGTGTTTACACTCCGAACACTGAAGCTTTCTTT. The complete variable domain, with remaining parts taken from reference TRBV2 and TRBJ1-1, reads EPEVTQTPSHQVTQMGQEVILRCVPISNHLYFYWYRQILGQKVEFLVSFYNNEISEKSEIFDDQFSVERPDGSNFTLKIRSTKLEDSAMYFCASSVYTPNTEAFFGQGTRLTVV.

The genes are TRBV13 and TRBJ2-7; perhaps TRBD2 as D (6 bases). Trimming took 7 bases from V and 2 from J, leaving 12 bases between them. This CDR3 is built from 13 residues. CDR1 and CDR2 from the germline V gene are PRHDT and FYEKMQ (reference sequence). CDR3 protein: CASIRRGAYEQYF. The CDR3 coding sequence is TGTGCCAGCATACGGCGGGGTGCCTACGAGCAGTACTTC.

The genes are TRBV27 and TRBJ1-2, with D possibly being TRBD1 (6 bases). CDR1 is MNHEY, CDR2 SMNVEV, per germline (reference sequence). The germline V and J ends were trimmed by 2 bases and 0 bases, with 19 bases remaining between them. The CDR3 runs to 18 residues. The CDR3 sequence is CASSLLNGRGGSNYGYTF. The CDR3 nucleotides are TGTGCCAGCAGTTTACTGAATGGCCGTGGGGGCTCTAACTATGGCTACACCTTC.

In DNA form, the CDR3 reads TGCAGCGTTGAGGGGACACTTAGCACAGATACGCAGTATTTT. Its protein is CSVEGTLSTDTQYF. The rearrangement uses TRBV29-1 and TRBJ2-3; possible D gene TRBD1, 6 bases. The CDR3 covers 14 residues. Trimming took 3 bases from V and 0 from J, leaving 10 bases between them. Per the germline V gene, CDR1 is SQVTM and CDR2 is ANQGSEA.

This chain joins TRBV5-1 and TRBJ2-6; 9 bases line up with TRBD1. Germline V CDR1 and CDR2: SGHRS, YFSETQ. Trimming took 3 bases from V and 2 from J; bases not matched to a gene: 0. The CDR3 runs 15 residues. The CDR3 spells CASSWDRAGANVLTF. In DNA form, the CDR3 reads TGCGCCAGCAGCTGGGACAGGGCTGGGGCCAACGTCCTGACTTTC.

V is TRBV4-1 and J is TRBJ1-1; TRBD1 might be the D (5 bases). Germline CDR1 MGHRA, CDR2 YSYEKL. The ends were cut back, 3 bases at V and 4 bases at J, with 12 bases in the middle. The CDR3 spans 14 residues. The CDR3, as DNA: TGCGCCAGCAGCCAGGGGAAGGGGTCCACTGAAGCTTTCTTT. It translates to CASSQGKGSTEAFF.

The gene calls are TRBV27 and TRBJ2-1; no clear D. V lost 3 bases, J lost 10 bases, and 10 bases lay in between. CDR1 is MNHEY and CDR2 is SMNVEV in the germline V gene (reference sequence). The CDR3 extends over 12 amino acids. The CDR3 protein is CASSLRLGEQFF. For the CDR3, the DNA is TGTGCCAGCAGTTTGCGTCTAGGGGAGCAGTTCTTC.

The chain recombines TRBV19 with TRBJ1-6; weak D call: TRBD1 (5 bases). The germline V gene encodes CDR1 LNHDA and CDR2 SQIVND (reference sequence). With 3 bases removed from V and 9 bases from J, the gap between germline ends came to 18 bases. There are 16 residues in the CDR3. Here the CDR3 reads CASSILFWDESSPLHF. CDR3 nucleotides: TGTGCCAGTAGTATTTTATTTTGGGACGAGAGTTCACCCCTCCACTTT. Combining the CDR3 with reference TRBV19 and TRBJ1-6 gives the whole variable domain DGGITQSPKYLFRKEGQNVTLSCEQNLNHDAMYWYRQDPGQGLRLIYYSQIVNDFQKGDIAEGYSVSREKKESFPLTVTSAQKNPTAFYLCASSILFWDESSPLHFGNGTRLTVT.

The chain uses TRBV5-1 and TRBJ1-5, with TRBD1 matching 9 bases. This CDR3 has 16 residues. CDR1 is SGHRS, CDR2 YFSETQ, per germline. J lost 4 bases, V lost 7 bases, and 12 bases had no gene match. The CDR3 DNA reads TGCGCCAGCGCATTAGGTTGGGGACAGGGTAATCAGCCCCAGCATTTT. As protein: CASALGWGQGNQPQHF.

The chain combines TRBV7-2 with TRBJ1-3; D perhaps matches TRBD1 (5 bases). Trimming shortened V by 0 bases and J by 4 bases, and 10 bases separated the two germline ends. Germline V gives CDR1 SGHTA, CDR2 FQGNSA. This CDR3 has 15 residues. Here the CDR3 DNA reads TGTGCCAGCAGCTTAGCGGCAGGGACCGGAAACACCATATATTTT. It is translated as CASSLAAGTGNTIYF.

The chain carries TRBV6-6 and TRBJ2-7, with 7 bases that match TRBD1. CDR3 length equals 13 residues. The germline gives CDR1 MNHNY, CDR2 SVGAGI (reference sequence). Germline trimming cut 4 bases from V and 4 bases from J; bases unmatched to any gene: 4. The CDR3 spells CASSFGTAYEQYF. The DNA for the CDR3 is TGTGCCAGCAGTTTTGGGACAGCTTACGAGCAGTACTTC.

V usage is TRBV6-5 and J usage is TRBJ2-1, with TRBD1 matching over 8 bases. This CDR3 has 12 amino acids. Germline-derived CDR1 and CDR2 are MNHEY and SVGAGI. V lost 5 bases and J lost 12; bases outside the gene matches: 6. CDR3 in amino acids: CASSRQGRRQFF. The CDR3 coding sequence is TGTGCCAGCAGTCGACAGGGGCGGCGGCAGTTCTTC.

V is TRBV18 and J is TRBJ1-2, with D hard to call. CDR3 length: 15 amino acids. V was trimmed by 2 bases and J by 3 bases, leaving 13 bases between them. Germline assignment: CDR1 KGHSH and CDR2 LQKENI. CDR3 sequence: CASSPSSLKDYGYTF. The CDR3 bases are TGTGCCAGCTCACCATCGAGCCTAAAGGACTATGGCTACACCTTC.